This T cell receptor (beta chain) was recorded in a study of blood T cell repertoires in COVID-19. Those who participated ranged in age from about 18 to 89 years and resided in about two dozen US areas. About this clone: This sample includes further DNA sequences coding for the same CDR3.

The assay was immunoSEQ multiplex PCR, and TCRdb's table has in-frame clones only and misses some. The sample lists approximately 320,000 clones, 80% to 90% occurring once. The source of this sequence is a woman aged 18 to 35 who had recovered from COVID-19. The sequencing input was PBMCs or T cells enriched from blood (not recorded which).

This CDR3 reads CAIRGSGSTDTQYF. CDR3 in DNA: TGTGCCATCAGGGGTAGCGGGTCTACAGATACGCAGTATTTT. The rearrangement links TRBV10-3 to TRBJ2-3, with 7 bases matching TRBD2. CDR1 is ENHRY, CDR2 SYGVKD, per germline. CDR3 length equals 14 residues. V was pared by 6 bases and J by 3 bases, with 6 bases of the junction left unmatched.